This T cell receptor beta chain was recovered during a study of human T cells and chemical hapten exposure. Study context: Patients were mainly female, each with alopecia areata, totalis or universalis.

Regarding the study as a whole: Expanded TCRs produced significantly more large CDR3 similarity clusters than controls did.

The germline V gene encodes CDR1 MDHEN and CDR2 SYDVKM. V lost 2 bases and J lost 0, with 9 bases in between. The CDR3 extends over 15 amino acids. With regard to this clonotype: The antigen remains undetermined.

Regarding time point: patch test 2, 6 weeks after DPC sensitization. Treatment given: therapeutic diphenylcyclopropenone sensitization with weekly scalp DPC. One entry per CDR3 protein results from TCRdb running MiXCR on the RACE reads. The sample has roughly 380,000 distinct CDR3 sequences; just under 6.5% are singletons. This chain joins TRBV28 and TRBJ2-3; possibly TRBD1 for D (6 bases). Here the sequenced sample was whole blood, taken in connection with sensitization to the hapten diphenylcyclopropenone (DPC). This clonotype was sampled from a woman under 30 with alopecia areata. Some clones in this sample may be carry-over from other donors' samples. Here the CDR3 DNA reads TGTGCCAGCAGTTTACGCGGACAGAGCACAGATACGCAGTATTTT. Translating gives CASSLRGQSTDTQYF.